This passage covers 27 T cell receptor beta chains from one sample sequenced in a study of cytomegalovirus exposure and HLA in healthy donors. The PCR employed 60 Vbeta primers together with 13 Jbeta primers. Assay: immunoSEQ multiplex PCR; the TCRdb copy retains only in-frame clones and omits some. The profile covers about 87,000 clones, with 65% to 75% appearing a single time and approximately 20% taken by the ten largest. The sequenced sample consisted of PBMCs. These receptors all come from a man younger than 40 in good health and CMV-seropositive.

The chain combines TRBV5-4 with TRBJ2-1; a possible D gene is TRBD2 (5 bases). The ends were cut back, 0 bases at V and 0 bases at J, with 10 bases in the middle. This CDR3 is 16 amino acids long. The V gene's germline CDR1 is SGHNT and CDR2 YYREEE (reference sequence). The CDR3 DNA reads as TGTGCCAGCAGCTTGGAATCGGGGTACTCCTACAATGAGCAGTTCTTC. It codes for CASSLESGYSYNEQFF.

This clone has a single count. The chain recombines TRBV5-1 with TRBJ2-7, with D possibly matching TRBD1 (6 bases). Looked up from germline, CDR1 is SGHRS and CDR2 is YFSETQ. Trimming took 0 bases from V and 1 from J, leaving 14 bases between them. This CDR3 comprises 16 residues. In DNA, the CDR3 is TGCGCCAGCAGCTTGGGAGGGGGTGGGGAGTCCTACGAGCAGTACTTC. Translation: CASSLGGGGESYEQYF.

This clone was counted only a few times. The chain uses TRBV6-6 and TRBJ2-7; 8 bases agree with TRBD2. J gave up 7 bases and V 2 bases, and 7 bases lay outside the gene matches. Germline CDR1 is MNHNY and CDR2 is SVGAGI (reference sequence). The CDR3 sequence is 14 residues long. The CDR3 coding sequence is TGTGCCAGCAGTTACCCAGCGGGAGAGCCTGAGCAGTACTTC. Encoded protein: CASSYPAGEPEQYF.

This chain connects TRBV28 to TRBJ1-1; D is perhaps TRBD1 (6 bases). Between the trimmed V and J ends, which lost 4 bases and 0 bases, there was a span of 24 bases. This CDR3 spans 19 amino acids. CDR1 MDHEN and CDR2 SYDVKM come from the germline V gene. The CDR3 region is CASSSSIRAYGQLNTEAFF. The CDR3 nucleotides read TGTGCCAGCAGTTCCTCCATAAGGGCCTACGGACAGTTGAACACTGAAGCTTTCTTT.

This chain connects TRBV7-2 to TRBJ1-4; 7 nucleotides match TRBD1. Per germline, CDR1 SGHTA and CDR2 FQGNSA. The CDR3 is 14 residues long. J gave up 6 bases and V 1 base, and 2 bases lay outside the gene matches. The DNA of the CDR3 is TGTGCCAGCAGCTTAGACAGGGGAGATGAAAAACTGTTTTTT. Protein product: CASSLDRGDEKLFF. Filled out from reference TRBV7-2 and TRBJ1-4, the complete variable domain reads GAGVSQSPSNKVTEKGKDVELRCDPISGHTALYWYRQSLGQGLEFLIYFQGNSAPDKSGLPSDRFSAERTGGSVSTLTIQRTQQEDSAVYLCASSLDRGDEKLFFGSGTQLSVL.

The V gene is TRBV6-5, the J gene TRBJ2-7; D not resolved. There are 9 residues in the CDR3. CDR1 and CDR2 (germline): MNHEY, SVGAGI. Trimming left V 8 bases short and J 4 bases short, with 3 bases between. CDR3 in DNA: TGTGCCAGCGAGTACGAGCAGTACTTC. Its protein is CASEYEQYF.

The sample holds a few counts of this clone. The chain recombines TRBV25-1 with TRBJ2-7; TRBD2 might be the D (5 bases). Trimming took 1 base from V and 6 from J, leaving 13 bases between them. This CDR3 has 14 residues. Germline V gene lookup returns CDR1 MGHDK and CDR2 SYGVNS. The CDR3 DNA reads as TGTGCCAGCAGTGAATCAGTCGGGGTTGCCGAGCAGTACTTC. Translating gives CASSESVGVAEQYF.

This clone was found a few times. As DNA, the CDR3 is TGTGCCAGCAGTTCGGACAGAGTCAATCAGCCCCAGCATTTT. Translation gives CASSSDRVNQPQHF. The chain joins TRBV25-1 to TRBJ1-5; tentatively, D is TRBD1 (6 bases). There are 14 residues in the CDR3. The ends were cut back, 5 bases at V and 3 bases at J, with 11 bases in the middle. Germline assignment: CDR1 MGHDK and CDR2 SYGVNS.

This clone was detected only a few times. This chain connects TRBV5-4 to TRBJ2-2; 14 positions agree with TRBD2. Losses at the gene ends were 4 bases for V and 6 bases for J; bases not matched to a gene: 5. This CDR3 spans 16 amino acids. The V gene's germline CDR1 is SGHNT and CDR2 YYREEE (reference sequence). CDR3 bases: TGTGCCAGCAGCCAGGGGACTAGCGGGAGCCCCGGGGAGCTGTTTTTT. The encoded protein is CASSQGTSGSPGELFF. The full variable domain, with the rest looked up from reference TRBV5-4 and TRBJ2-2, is ETGVTQSPTHLIKTRGQQVTLRCSSQSGHNTVSWYQQALGQGPQFIFQYYREEENGRGNFPPRFSGLQFPNYSSELNVNALELDDSALYLCASSQGTSGSPGELFFGEGSRLTVL.

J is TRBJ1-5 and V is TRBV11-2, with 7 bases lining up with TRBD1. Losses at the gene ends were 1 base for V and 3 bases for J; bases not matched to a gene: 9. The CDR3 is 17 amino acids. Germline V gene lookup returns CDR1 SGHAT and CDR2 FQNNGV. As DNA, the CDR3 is TGTGCCAGCAGCTTAGCCCCGGGACAGAGCCACAATCAGCCCCAGCATTTT. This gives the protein CASSLAPGQSHNQPQHF.

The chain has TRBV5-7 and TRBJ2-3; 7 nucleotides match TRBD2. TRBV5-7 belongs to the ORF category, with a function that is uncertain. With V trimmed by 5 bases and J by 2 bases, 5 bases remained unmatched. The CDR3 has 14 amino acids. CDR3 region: CASRGGSVTDTQYF. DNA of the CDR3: TGTGCCAGCAGGGGGGGGAGCGTCACAGATACGCAGTATTTT.

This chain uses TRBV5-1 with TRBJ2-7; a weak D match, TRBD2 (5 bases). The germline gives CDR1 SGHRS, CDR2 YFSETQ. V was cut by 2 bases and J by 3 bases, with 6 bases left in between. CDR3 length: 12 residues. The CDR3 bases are TGCGCCAGCAGCTTAGAGGGCTACGAGCAGTACTTC. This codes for CASSLEGYEQYF.

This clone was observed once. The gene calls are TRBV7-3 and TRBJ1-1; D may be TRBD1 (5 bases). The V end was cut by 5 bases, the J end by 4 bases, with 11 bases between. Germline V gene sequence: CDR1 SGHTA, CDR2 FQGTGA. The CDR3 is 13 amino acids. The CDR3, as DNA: TGTGCCAGCAGCGCAATAAGGGGCACTGAAGCTTTCTTT. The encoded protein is CASSAIRGTEAFF. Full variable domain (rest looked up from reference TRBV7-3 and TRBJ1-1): GAGVSQTPSNKVTEKGKYVELRCDPISGHTALYWYRQSLGQGPEFLIYFQGTGAADDSGLPNDRFFAVRPEGSVSTLKIQRTERGDSAVYLCASSAIRGTEAFFGQGTRLTVV.

The CDR3 sequence: CASSTGQGAKSPLHF. Written as DNA, the CDR3 is TGTGCCAGCAGCACCGGACAGGGGGCGAAATCACCCCTCCACTTT. The V call is TRBV9, the J call TRBJ1-6; 11 nucleotides agree with TRBD1. V was pared by 4 bases and J by 10 bases, with 7 bases of the junction left unmatched. CDR3 length equals 15 residues. Germline values: CDR1 SGDLS, CDR2 YYNGEE.

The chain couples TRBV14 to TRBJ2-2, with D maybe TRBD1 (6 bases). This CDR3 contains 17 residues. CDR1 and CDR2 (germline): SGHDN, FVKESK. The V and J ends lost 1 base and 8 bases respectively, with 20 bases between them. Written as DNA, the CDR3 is TGTGCCAGCAGCCAAGTGGCCGGGACACAAACGGCGGGGGAGCTGTTTTTT. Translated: CASSQVAGTQTAGELFF. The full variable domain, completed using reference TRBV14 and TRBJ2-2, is EAGVTQFPSHSVIEKGQTVTLRCDPISGHDNLYWYRRVMGKEIKFLLHFVKESKQDESGMPNNRFLAERTGGTYSTLKVQPAELEDSGVYFCASSQVAGTQTAGELFFGEGSRLTVL.

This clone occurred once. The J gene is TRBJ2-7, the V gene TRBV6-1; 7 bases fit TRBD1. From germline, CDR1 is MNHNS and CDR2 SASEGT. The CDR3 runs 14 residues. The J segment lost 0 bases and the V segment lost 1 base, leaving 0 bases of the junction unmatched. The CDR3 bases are TGTGCCAGCAGTGAAGGGGACAGCTCCTACGAGCAGTACTTC. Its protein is CASSEGDSSYEQYF.

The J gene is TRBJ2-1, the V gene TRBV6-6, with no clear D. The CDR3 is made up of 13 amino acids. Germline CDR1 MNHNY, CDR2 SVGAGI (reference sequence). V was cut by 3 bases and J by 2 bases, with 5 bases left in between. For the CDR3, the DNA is TGTGCCAGCAGTTATAGTCCCTACAATGAGCAGTTCTTC. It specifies CASSYSPYNEQFF.

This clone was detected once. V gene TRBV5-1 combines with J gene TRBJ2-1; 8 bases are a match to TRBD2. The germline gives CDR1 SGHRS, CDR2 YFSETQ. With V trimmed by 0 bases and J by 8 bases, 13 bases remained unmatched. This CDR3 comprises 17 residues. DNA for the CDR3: TGCGCCAGCAGCTTGGTACGACGGGAGGGCCTGGGGGATGAGCAGTTCTTC. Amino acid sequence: CASSLVRREGLGDEQFF. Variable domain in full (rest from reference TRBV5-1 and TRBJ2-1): KAGVTQTPRYLIKTRGQQVTLSCSPISGHRSVSWYQQTPGQGLQFLFEYFSETQRNKGNFPGRFSGRQFSNSRSEMNVSTLELGDSALYLCASSLVRREGLGDEQFFGPGTRLTVL.

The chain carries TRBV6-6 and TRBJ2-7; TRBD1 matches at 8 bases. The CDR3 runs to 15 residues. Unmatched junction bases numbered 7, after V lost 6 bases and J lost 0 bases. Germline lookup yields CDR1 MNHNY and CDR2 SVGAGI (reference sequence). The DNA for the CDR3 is TGTGCCAGCAGCCGGGGACAGGACATCTCCTACGAGCAGTACTTC. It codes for CASSRGQDISYEQYF.

DNA of the CDR3: TGTGCCAGCAGTCCAACGGGACAGGGGGAAAACACTGAAGCTTTCTTT. Residues: CASSPTGQGENTEAFF. The rearrangement uses TRBV28 and TRBJ1-1; TRBD1 matches at 11 bases. J lost 2 bases, V lost 5 bases, and 7 bases had no gene match. Germline CDR1 and CDR2: MDHEN and SYDVKM. CDR3 size: 16 residues.

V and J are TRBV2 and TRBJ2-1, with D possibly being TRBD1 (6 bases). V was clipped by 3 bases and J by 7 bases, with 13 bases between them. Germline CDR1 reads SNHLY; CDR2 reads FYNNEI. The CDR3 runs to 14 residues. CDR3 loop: CASSEYQGRNEQFF. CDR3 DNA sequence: TGTGCCAGCAGTGAGTACCAGGGGCGAAATGAGCAGTTCTTC.

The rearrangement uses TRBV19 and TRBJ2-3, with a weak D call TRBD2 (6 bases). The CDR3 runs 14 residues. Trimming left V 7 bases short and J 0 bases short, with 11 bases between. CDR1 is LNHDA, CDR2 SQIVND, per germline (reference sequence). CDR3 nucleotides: TGTGCCAGTACTAAGGGAGGCAGCACAGATACGCAGTATTTT. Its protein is CASTKGGSTDTQYF.

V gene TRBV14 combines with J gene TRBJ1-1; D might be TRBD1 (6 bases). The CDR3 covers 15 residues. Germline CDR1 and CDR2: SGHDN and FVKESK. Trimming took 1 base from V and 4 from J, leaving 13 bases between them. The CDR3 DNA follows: TGTGCCAGCAGCCAAGTTTGGGGGCGGGTCACTGAAGCTTTCTTT. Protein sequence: CASSQVWGRVTEAFF. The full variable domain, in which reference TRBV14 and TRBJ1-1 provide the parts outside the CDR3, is EAGVTQFPSHSVIEKGQTVTLRCDPISGHDNLYWYRRVMGKEIKFLLHFVKESKQDESGMPNNRFLAERTGGTYSTLKVQPAELEDSGVYFCASSQVWGRVTEAFFGQGTRLTVV.

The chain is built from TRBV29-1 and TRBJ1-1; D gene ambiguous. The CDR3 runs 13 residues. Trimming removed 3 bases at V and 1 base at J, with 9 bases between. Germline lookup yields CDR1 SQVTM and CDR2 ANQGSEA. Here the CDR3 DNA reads TGCAGCGTTGAGGGCAGACCGAACACTGAAGCTTTCTTT. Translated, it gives CSVEGRPNTEAFF.

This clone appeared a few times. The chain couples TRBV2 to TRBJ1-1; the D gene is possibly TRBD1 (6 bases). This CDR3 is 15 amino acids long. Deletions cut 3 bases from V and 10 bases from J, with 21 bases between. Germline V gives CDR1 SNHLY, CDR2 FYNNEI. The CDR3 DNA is TGTGCCAGCAGTGACAGGACAGAACCAAATTCCGGAGCTTTCTTT. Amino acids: CASSDRTEPNSGAFF.

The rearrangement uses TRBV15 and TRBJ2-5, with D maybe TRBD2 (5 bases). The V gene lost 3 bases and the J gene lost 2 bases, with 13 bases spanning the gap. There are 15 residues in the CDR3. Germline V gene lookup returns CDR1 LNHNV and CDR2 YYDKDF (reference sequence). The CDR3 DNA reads TGTGCCACCAGCAGGGCCTTATCGGGGCAAGAGACCCAGTACTTC. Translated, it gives CATSRALSGQETQYF. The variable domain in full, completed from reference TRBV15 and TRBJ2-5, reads DAMVIQNPRYQVTQFGKPVTLSCSQTLNHNVMYWYQQKSSQAPKLLFHYYDKDFNNEADTPDNFQSRRPNTSFCFLDIRSPGLGDTAMYLCATSRALSGQETQYFGPGTRLLVL.

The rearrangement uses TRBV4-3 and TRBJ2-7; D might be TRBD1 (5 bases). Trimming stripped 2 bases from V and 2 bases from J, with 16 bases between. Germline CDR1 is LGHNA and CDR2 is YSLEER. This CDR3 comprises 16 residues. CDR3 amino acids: CASSQRIGVQTYEQYF. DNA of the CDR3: TGCGCCAGCAGCCAACGGATAGGGGTCCAGACCTACGAGCAGTACTTC.